This T cell receptor beta chain was recovered during a study of Ad26.COV2.S vaccination and SARS-CoV-2 variants. Clones were sequenced by immunoSEQ multiplex PCR, and TCRdb holds only the in-frame ones, with some missing. The repertoire includes about 420,000 clones, approximately 90% of them detected once, and approximately 4% sits in the top ten. Stated treatment: some 20 received Ad26.COV2.S at low or high dose, single or two shots; roughly five received placebo; per-sample allocation not given. Sampling took place 63 days after the first vaccine or placebo injection. The CDR3 runs 16 residues. Germline V lookup: CDR1 SGHTA, CDR2 FQGNSA. J was trimmed by 8 bases and V by 4 bases; bases with no gene match: 13.

The chain couples TRBV7-2 to TRBJ2-1; 8 bases are shared with TRBD2. The sequencing here drew on peripheral blood, taken in a trial of Ad26.COV2.S vaccine versus placebo. The TCR sequence derives from a person between 18 and 65 years old who received the Ad26.COV2.S COVID-19 vaccine or a placebo. The chain's CDR3 is CASSSGGDPMIDEQFF. The CDR3 nucleotides are TGTGCCAGCAGCTCCGGGGGGGATCCCATGATAGATGAGCAGTTCTTC.